The source of this T cell receptor beta chain is a study of T cell repertoires in cytomegalovirus infection. Turning to the study itself: Matching HLA type and CMV infection were both indicated by public TCR beta signatures.

In its sample, this clonotype was seen once. Its antigen is not known. General study points: Summed frequency of shared TCR beta families picked out CMV carriers who also had the relevant HLA. Ex vivo, HLA-C-restricted CMV-specific TCR beta clonotypes prevailed over the rest of the response.

TCRdb itself ran the reads through MiXCR, one entry per CDR3 protein. The top ten clones hold approximately 14% of a sample with 350,000 to 550,000 distinct CDR3 sequences, approximately 30% of them seen once. The V gene end was trimmed by 1 base and the J gene end by 1 base; junction bases not matched to a gene: 5. Germline loops: CDR1 MGHRA, CDR2 YSYEKL. The CDR3 runs 17 residues. Sequencing was carried out using PBMCs. This sequence joins TRBV4-1 and TRBJ2-1; 9 nucleotides agree with TRBD2. The source of this sequence is a human donor in good health (CMV status not recorded). Some clones in this sample may be carry-over from other donors' samples. CDR3 nucleotides: TGCGCCAGCAGCCAAGGCAGCAGCGGGGGGTCCTACAATGAGCAGTTCTTC. Its translation: CASSQGSSGGSYNEQFF.